This TCR beta chain was recovered during a study of blood T cells in healthy people across ages. A second 7 to 11 cycle PCR used barcoded and J-beta primers. TCRdb reprocessed the 5' RACE reads via MiXCR and lists one record per CDR3 protein. The top ten hold around a fifth of the sample, which has around 970,000 distinct CDR3 sequences, roughly 51% seen once. There are many counts of this clonotype. Its antigen is not known. General study findings and limits: Changes in expanded clonotypes were possibly confounded, as the CMV status of donors was unknown.

Germline assignment: CDR1 LGHNA and CDR2 YNFKEQ. The CDR3 spans 17 residues. The V gene end was trimmed by 0 bases and the J gene end by 2 bases; junction bases not matched to a gene: 4. This receptor was identified in a woman aged 55-75 years in good health. The chain joins TRBV4-2 to TRBJ2-7; the match to TRBD2 covers 13 bases. Material: blood. CDR3 sequence: CASSQDGLAGVPYEQYF. CDR3 DNA sequence: TGTGCCAGCAGCCAAGATGGACTAGCGGGAGTCCCCTACGAGCAGTACTTC.